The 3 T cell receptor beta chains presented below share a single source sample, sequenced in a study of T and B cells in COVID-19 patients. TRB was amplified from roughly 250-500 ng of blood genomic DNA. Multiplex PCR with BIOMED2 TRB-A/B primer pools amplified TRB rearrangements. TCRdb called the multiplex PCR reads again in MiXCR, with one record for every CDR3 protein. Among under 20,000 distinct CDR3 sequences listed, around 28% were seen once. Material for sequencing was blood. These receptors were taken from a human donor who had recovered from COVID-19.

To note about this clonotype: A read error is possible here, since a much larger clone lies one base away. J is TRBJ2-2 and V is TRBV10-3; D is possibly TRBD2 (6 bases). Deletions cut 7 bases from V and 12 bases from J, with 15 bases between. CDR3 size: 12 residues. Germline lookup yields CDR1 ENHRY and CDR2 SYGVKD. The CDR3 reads CAITVGGRQLFF. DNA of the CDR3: TGTGCCATCACCGTCGGGGGTAGGCAGCTGTTTTTT.

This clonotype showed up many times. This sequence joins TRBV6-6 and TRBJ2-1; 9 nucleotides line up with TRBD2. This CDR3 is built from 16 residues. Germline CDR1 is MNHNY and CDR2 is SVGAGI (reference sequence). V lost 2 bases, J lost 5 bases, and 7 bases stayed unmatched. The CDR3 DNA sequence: TGTGCCAGCAGTTACGAGGGCGGGAGGGCCAACAATGAGCAGTTCTTC. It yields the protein CASSYEGGRANNEQFF.

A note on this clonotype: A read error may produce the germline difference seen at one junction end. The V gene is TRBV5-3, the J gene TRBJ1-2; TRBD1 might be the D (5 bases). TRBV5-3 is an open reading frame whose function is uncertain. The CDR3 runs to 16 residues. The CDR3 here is CASSLETETSNYGYTF. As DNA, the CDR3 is TGTGCCAGCAGCTTGGAGACAGAGACTTCCAACTATGGCTACACCTTC.